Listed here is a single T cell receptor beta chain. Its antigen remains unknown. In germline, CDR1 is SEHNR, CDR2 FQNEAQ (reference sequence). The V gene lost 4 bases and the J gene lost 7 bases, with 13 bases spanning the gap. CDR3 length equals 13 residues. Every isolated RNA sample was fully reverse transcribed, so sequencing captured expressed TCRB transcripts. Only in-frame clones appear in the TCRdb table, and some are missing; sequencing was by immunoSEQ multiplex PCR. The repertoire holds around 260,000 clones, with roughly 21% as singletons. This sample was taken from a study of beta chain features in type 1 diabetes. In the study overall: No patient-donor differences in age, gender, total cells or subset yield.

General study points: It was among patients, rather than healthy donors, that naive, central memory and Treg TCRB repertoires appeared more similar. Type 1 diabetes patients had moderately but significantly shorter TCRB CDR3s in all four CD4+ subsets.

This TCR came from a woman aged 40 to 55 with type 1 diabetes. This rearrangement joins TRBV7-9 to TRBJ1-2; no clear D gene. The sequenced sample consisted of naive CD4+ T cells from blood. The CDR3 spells CASSWSLSGGYTF. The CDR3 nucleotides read TGTGCCAGCAGCTGGAGTCTGAGCGGTGGCTACACCTTC.